The source of this TCR beta chain is a study of CD8 T cells in ankylosing spondylitis. General study findings and limits: Seemingly distinctive of ankylosing spondylitis blood was a TCR beta motif formed by eight highly homologous variants. Significant enrichment of disease-linked clones was reportedly seen in matched ankylosing spondylitis synovial fluid.

CDR1 and CDR2 (germline): SGHRS, YFSETQ. Trimming took off 4 bases at V and 1 base at J, with 17 bases between the two ends. This CDR3 has 16 amino acids. A quantitative 5'-RACE method, one with molecular barcodes, was used to make TCR beta libraries. TCRdb passed the 5' RACE reads through MiXCR, listing each CDR3 protein once. The sample holds fewer than 550,000 distinct CDR3 sequences, 5.3% seen once. This clonotype was counted many times. The target antigen is unknown. The sequence was obtained from a male donor with ankylosing spondylitis. Material for sequencing was blood, either unsorted or a sorted T cell fraction (not recorded which). The gene calls are TRBV5-1 and TRBJ2-5; D is possibly TRBD1 or TRBD2 (6 bases each). The CDR3 sequence: CASSPEAGEAQETQYF. The CDR3 coding sequence is TGCGCCAGCAGCCCGGAGGCAGGGGAGGCCCAAGAGACCCAGTACTTC.